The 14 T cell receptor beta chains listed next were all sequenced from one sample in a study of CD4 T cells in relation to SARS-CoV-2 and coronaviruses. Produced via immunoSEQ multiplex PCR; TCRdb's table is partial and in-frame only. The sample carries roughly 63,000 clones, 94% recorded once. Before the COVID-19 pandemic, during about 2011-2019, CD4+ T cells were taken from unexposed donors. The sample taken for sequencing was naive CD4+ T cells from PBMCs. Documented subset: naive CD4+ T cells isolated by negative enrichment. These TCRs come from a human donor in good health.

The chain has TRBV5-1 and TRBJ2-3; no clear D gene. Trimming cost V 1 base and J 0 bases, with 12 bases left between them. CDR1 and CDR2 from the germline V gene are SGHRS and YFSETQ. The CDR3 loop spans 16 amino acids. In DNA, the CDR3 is TGCGCCAGCAGCTTGTTCTATGGCCAGAGCACAGATACGCAGTATTTT. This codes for CASSLFYGQSTDTQYF.

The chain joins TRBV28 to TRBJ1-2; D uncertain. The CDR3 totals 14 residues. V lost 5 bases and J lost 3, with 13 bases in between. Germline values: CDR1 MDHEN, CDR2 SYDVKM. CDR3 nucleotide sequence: TGTGCCAGCAGTACCCCCGGGTCGTACTATGGCTACACCTTC. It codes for CASSTPGSYYGYTF.

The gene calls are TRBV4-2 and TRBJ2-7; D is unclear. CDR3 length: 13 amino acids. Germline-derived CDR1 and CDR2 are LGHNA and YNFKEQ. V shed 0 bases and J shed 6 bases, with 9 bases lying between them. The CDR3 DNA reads TGTGCCAGCAGCCAAGATCAGGATCGCGAGCAGTACTTC. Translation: CASSQDQDREQYF.

The CDR3 bases are TGTGCCAGCGGGGCCACCGGGACTAGCGGATACAATGAGCAGTTCTTC. This codes for CASGATGTSGYNEQFF. The chain recombines TRBV6-4 with TRBJ2-1, with 11 bases fitting TRBD2. Germline assignment: CDR1 MRHNA and CDR2 SNTAGT. J gave up 4 bases and V 8 bases, and 10 bases lay outside the gene matches. The CDR3 runs to 16 residues.

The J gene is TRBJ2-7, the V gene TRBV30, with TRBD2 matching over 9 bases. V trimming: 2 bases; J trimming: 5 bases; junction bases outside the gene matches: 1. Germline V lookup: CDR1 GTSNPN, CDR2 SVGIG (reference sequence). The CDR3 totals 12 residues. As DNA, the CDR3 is TGTGCCTGGAGTCCTAGCGGGGACGAGCAGTACTTC. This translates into CAWSPSGDEQYF.

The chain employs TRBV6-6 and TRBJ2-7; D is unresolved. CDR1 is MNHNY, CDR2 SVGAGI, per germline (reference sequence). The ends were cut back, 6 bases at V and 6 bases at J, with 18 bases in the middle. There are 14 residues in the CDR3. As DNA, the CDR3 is TGTGCCAGCAGGCCCTCCATCGGAGTAAGCGAGCAGTACTTC. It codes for CASRPSIGVSEQYF.

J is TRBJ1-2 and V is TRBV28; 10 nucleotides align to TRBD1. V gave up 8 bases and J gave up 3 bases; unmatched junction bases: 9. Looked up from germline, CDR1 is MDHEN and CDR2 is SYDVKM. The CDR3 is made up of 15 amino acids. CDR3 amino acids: CASLGTGVGDYGYTF. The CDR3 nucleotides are TGTGCCAGCCTAGGGACAGGGGTAGGGGACTATGGCTACACCTTC.

CDR3 in amino acids: CASSFQQGPFQPQHF. In nucleotides, the CDR3 is TGTGCCAGTAGTTTCCAGCAGGGGCCTTTCCAGCCCCAGCATTTT. This rearrangement joins TRBV19 to TRBJ1-5, with D possibly TRBD1 on 6 matching bases. The CDR3 extends over 15 amino acids. Deletions cut 5 bases from V and 7 bases from J, with 18 bases between. CDR1 and CDR2 (germline): LNHDA, SQIVND (reference sequence).

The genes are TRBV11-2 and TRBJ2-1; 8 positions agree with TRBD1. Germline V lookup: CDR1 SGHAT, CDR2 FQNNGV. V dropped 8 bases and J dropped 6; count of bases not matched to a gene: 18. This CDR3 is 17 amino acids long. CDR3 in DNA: TGTGCCAGCGGCGCAAGCGGACAGGGAATGTCGGGCAATGAGCAGTTCTTC. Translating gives CASGASGQGMSGNEQFF.

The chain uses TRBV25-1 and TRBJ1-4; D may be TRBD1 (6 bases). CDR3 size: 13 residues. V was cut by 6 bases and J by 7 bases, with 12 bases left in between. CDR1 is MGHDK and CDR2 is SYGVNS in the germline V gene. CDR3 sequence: CASRDWTVEKLFF. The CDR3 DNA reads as TGTGCCAGCAGGGACTGGACAGTTGAAAAACTGTTTTTT.

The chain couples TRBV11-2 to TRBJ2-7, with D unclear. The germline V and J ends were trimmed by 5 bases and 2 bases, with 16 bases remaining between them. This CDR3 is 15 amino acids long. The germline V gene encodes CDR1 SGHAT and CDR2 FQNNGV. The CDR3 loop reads CASSRGLPEPYEQYF. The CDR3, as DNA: TGTGCCAGCAGCCGCGGCCTTCCGGAGCCCTACGAGCAGTACTTC.

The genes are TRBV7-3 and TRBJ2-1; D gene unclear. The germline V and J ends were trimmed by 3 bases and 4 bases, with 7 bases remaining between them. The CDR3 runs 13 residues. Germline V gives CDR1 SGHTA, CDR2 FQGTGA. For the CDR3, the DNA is TGTGCCAGCAGCTTCCCAGTTTACAATGAGCAGTTCTTC. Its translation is CASSFPVYNEQFF. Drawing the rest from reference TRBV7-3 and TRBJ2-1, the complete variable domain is GAGVSQTPSNKVTEKGKYVELRCDPISGHTALYWYRQSLGQGPEFLIYFQGTGAADDSGLPNDRFFAVRPEGSVSTLKIQRTERGDSAVYLCASSFPVYNEQFFGPGTRLTVL.

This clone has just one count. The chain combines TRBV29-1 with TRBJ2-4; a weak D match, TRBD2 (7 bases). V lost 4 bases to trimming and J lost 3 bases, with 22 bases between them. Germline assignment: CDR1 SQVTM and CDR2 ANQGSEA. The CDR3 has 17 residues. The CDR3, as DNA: TGCAGCGTTGGCCTCCGGGGGGCGGGACGGAACAAAAACATTCAGTACTTC. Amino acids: CSVGLRGAGRNKNIQYF. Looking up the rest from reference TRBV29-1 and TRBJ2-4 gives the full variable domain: SAVISQKPSRDICQRGTSLTIQCQVDSQVTMMFWYRQQPGQSLTLIATANQGSEATYESGFVIDKFPISRPNLTFSTLTVSNMSPEDSSIYLCSVGLRGAGRNKNIQYFGAGTRLSVL.

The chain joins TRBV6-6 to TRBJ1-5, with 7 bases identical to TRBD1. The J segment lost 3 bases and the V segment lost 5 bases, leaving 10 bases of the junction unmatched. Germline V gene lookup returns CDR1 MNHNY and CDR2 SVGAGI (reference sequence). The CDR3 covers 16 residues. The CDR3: CASSPDRVTNNQPQHF. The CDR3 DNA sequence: TGTGCCAGCAGTCCAGACAGGGTAACGAACAATCAGCCCCAGCATTTT.